This entry concerns a single T cell receptor (beta chain). This table comes from immunoSEQ multiplex PCR, and its TCRdb copy is limited to in-frame clones, with some not included. This table has about 400,000 clones, about 91% appearing once. This record belongs to a study of Ad26.COV2.S vaccination and SARS-CoV-2 variants. Treatment indicated: roughly 20 received Ad26.COV2.S at low or high dose, single or two shots; five or six received placebo; per-sample allocation not given. At day 63 after the first vaccine or placebo injection, samples were drawn. The sample was peripheral blood, taken in a trial of Ad26.COV2.S vaccine versus placebo. This TCR was recovered from a person aged 18 to 65 who received the Ad26.COV2.S COVID-19 vaccine or a placebo.

This CDR3 is CASSPGGGNSYEQYF. The DNA of the CDR3 is TGTGCCAGTAGTCCCGGGGGGGGGAACTCCTACGAGCAGTACTTC. The gene calls are TRBV19 and TRBJ2-7; 8 bases fit TRBD2. Germline assignment: CDR1 LNHDA and CDR2 SQIVND (reference sequence). The trim removed 5 bases at V and 0 bases at J, leaving 6 bases unmatched. The CDR3 is 15 amino acids.